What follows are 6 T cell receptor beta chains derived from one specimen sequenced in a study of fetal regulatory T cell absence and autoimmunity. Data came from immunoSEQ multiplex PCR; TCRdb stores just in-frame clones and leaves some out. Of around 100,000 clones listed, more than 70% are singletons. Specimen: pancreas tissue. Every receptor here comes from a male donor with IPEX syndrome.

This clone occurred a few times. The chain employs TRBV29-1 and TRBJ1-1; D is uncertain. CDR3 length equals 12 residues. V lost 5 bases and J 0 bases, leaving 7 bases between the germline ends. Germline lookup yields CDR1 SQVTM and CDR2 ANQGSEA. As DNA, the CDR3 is TGCAGCGTTTTAGCGCTGAACACTGAAGCTTTCTTT. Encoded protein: CSVLALNTEAFF.

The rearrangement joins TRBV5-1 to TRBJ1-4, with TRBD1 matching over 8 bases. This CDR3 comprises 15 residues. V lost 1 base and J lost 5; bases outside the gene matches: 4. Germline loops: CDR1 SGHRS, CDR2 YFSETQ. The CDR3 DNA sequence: TGCGCCAGCAGCTTGTCATGGACAGGGAATGAAAAACTGTTTTTT. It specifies CASSLSWTGNEKLFF.

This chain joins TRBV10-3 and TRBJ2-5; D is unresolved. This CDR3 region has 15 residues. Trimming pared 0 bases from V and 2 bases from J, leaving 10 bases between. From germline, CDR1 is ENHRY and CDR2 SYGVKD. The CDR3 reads CAISESGPGQETQYF. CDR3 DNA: TGTGCCATCAGTGAGTCAGGGCCAGGTCAAGAGACCCAGTACTTC.

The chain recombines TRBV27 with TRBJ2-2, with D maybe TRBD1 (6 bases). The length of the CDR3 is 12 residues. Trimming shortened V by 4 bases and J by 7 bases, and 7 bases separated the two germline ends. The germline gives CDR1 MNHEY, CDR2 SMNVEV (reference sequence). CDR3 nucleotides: TGTGCCAGCAGTTGGGGGCACGGGGAGCTGTTTTTT. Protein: CASSWGHGELFF.

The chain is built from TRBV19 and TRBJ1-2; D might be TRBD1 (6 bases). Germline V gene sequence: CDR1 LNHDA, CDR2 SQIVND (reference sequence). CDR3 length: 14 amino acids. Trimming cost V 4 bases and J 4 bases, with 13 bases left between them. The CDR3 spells CASSTGRGSYGYTF. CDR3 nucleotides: TGTGCCAGTAGTACCGGCAGGGGAAGCTATGGCTACACCTTC.

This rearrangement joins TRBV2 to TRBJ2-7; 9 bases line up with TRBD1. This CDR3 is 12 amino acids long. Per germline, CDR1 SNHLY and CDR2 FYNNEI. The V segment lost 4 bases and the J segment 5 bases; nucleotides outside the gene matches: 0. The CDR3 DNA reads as TGTGCCAGCAGTGGGGACAGGGACGAGCAGTACTTC. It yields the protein CASSGDRDEQYF.